The clone carrying this T cell receptor (beta chain) showed up just once. What it binds is unknown. In germline, CDR1 is MNHNS, CDR2 SASEGT. The ends were cut back, 5 bases at V and 3 bases at J, with 12 bases in the middle. This CDR3 is built from 14 residues. The data belong to a study of shared clonotypes between healthy human individuals. Measured with immunoSEQ multiplex PCR; TCRdb has only the in-frame clones, and not every one. The data contain roughly 500,000 clones, almost 97% of them singletons. Study results and caveats: Clonotype sharing among donors was expected to depend on sequencing depth. Relative to memory subsets, naive subsets generally showed larger estimated richness.

The TCR sequence derives from a woman aged 25-40 years in good health. The sequenced material came from naive CD4+ T cells sorted from blood. Specified subset: CD45RA+ positively selected. This chain connects TRBV6-1 to TRBJ2-3; D is uncertain. CDR3 in amino acids: CASSKGSGTDTQYF. The CDR3, as DNA: TGTGCCAGCAGTAAAGGGTCCGGAACAGATACGCAGTATTTT.